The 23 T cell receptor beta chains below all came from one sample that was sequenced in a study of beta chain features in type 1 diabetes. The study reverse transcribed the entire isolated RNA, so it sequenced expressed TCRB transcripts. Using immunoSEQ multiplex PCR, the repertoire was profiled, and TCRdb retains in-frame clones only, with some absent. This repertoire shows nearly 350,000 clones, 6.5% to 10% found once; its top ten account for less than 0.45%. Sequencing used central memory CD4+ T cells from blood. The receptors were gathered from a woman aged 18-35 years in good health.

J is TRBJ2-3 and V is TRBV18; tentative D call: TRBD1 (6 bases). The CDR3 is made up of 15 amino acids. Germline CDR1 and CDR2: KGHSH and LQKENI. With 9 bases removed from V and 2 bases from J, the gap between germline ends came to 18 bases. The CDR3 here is CASSMGAPTTDTQYF. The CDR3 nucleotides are TGTGCCAGTTCAATGGGGGCCCCAACCACAGATACGCAGTATTTT.

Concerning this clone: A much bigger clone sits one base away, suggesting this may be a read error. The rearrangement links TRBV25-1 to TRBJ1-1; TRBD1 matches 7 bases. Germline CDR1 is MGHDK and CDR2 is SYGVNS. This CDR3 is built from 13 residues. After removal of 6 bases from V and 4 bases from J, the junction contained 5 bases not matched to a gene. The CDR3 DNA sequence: TGTGCCAGCAGCCAACAGGGGAGCACTGAAGCTTTCTTT. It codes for CASSQQGSTEAFF.

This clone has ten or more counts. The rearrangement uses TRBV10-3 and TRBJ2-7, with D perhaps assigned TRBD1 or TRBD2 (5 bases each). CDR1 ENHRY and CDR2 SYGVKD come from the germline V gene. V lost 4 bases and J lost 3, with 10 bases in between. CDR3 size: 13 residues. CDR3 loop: CAISAGTYYEQYF. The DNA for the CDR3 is TGTGCCATCAGTGCGGGGACCTACTACGAGCAGTACTTC.

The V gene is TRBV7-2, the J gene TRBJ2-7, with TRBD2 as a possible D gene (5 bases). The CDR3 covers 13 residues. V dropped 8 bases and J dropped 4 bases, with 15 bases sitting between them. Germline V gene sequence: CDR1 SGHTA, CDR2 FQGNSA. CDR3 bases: TGTGCCAGCGCGAGTCTCGGGGTTTACGAGCAGTACTTC. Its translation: CASASLGVYEQYF.

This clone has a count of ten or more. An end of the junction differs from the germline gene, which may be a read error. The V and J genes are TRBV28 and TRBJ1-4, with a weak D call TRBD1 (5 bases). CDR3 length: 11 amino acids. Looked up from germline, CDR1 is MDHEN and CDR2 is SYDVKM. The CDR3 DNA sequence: TGTGCCAGCAGCCGCTCCGGCCCGGGGGTTTTT. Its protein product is CASSRSGPGVF.

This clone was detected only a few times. CDR3 amino acids: CASSQVGGTYNSPLHF. The CDR3 DNA reads as TGTGCCAGCAGCCAAGTTGGGGGAACCTATAATTCACCCCTCCACTTT. The chain joins TRBV14 to TRBJ1-6, with D perhaps matching TRBD1 (5 bases). CDR3 length: 16 residues. The germline V gene encodes CDR1 SGHDN and CDR2 FVKESK. V lost 1 base to trimming and J lost 2 bases, with 9 bases between them.

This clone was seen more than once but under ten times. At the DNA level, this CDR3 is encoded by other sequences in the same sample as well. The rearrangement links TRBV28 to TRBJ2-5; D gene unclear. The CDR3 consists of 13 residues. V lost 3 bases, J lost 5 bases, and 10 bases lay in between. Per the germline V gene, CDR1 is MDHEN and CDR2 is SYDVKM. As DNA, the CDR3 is TGTGCCAGCAGTTTGGCGGTTCAGGAGACCCAGTACTTC. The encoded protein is CASSLAVQETQYF.

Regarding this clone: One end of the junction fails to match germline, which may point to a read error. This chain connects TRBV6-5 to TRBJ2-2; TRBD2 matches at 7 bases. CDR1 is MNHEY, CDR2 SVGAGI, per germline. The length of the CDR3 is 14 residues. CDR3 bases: TGTGCCATCAGTGGTGGCGGGAGTTACGGGGAGCTGTTTTTT. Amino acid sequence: CAISGGGSYGELFF.

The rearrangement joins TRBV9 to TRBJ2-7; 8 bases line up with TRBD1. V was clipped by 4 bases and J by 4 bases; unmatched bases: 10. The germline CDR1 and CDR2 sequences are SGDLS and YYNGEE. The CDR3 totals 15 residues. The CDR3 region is CASSPTGTGEYEQYF. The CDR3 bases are TGTGCCAGCAGCCCGACCGGGACAGGAGAGTACGAGCAGTACTTC.

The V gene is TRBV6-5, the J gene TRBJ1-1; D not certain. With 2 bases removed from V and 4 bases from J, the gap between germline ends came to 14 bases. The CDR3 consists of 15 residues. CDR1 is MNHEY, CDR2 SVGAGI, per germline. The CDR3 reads CASSYVGLSGTEAFF. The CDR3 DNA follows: TGTGCCAGCAGTTACGTCGGGCTCTCTGGCACTGAAGCTTTCTTT.

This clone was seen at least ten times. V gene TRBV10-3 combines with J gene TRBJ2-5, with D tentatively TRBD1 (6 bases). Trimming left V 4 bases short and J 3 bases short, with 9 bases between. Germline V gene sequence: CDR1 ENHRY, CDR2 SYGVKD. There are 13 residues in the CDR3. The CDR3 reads CAISAGVKETQYF. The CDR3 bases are TGTGCCATCAGTGCAGGGGTGAAAGAGACCCAGTACTTC.

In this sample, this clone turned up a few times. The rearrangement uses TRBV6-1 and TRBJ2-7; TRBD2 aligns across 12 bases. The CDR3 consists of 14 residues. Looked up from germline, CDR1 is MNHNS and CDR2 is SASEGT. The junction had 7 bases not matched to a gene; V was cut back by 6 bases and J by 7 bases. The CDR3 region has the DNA TGTGCCAGCAGGCGTGACGGACTAGCGGGAGAGCAGTACTTC. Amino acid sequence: CASRRDGLAGEQYF.

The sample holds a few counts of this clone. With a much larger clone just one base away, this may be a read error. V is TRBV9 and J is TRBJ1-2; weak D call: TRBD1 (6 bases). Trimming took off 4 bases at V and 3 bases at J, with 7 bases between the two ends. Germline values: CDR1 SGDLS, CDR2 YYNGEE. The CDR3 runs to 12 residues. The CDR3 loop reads CASSPGDYGYTF. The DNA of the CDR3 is TGTGCCAGCAGCCCAGGGGACTATGGCTACACCTTC.

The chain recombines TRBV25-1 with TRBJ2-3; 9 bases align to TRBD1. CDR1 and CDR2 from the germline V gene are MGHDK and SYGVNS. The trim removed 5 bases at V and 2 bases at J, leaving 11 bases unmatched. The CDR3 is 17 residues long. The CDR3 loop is CASSPTTGTGPTDTQYF. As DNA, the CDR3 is TGTGCCAGCAGTCCCACGACCGGGACAGGGCCCACAGATACGCAGTATTTT.

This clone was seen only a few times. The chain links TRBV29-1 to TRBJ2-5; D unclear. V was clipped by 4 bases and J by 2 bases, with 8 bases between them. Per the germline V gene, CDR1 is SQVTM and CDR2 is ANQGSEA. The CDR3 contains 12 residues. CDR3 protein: CSVVVLQETQYF. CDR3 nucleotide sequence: TGCAGCGTTGTGGTACTACAAGAGACCCAGTACTTC.

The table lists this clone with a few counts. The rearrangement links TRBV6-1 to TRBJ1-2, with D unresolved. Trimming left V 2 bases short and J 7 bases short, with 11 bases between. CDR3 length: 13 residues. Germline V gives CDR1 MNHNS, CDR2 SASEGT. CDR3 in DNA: TGTGCCAGCAGTGAACCTCCAGCGGGTGGCTACACCTTC. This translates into CASSEPPAGGYTF.

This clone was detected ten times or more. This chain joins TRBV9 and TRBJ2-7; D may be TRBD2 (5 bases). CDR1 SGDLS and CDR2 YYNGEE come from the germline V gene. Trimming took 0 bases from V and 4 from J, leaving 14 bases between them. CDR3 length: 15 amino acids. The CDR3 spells CASSVATGPGYEQYF. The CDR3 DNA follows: TGTGCCAGCAGCGTAGCTACCGGACCGGGGTACGAGCAGTACTTC.

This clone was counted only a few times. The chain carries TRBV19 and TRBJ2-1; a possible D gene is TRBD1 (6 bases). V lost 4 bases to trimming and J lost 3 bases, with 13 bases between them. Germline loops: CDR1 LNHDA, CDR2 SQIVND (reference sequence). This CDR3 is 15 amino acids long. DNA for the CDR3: TGTGCCAGTAGTAGGACAGAGAGTCGCTACAATGAGCAGTTCTTC. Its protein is CASSRTESRYNEQFF.

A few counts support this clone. This chain's CDR3 is CASSQVAARGGNEQFF. In DNA, the CDR3 is TGTGCCAGCAGCCAAGTCGCGGCTAGGGGGGGCAATGAGCAGTTCTTC. The rearrangement joins TRBV4-2 to TRBJ2-1, with D tentatively TRBD2 (7 bases). This CDR3 is 16 amino acids long. Trimming stripped 1 base from V and 6 bases from J, with 16 bases between. Germline CDR1 is LGHNA and CDR2 is YNFKEQ.

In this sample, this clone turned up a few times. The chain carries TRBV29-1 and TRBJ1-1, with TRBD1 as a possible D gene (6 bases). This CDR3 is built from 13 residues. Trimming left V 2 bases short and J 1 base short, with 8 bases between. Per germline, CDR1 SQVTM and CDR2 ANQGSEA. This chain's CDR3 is CSVETDRNTEAFF. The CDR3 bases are TGCAGCGTTGAAACGGACAGGAACACTGAAGCTTTCTTT.

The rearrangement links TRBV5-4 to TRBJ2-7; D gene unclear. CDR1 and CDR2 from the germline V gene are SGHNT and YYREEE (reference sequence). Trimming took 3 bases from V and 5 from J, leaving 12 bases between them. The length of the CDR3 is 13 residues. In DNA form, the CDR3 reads TGTGCCAGCAGCTACGACGGATTACACGAGCAGTACTTC. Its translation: CASSYDGLHEQYF.

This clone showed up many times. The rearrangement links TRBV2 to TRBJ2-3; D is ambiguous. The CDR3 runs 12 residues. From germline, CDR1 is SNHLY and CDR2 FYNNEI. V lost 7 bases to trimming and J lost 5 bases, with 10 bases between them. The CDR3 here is CASTPLGDTQYF. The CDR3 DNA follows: TGTGCCAGCACTCCACTGGGAGATACGCAGTATTTT.

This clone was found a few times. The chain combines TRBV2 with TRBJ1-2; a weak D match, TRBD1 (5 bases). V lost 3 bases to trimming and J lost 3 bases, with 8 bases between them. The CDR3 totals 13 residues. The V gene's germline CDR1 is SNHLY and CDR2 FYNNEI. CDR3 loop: CASSEDNYYGYTF. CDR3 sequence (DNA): TGTGCCAGCAGTGAGGACAACTACTATGGCTACACCTTC.